This T cell receptor (beta chain) comes out of a study of blood T cell repertoires in COVID-19. Study context: Samples taken during acute and convalescent COVID-19 were collected in the United States, Italy and Spain. Sources were T cells, B-cell-depleted T cells, or PBMCs; the material itself was cDNA or gDNA.

This CDR3 has 15 amino acids. Trimming removed 5 bases at V and 8 bases at J, with 21 bases between. The V gene's germline CDR1 is SQVTM and CDR2 ANQGSEA. Using immunoSEQ multiplex PCR, the repertoire was profiled, and TCRdb retains in-frame clones only, with some absent. The repertoire includes around 120,000 clones, more than 90% of them detected once, and 3.5% to 5% sits in the top ten. Patients from Seattle were sampled longitudinally, starting during active infection. This clone was counted a few times. This TCR derives from a man aged 55-75 years with COVID-19, enrolled during active disease. The chain carries TRBV29-1 and TRBJ1-4; possibly TRBD1 for D (6 bases). What was sequenced was peripheral blood. CDR3 in DNA: TGCAGCGTTCCAATTCCGGGGGGCGGTGGAGAAAAACTGTTTTTT. Translation: CSVPIPGGGGEKLFF.